The 14 T cell receptor beta chains reported below all come from one sample, sequenced in a study of long-term antiretroviral therapy in people with HIV. The libraries were made with immunoSEQ v3.0 at survey level. TCRdb's copy holds only in-frame clones and misses some; the assay was immunoSEQ multiplex PCR. The sample has some 29,000 clones, around 97% seen once; the top ten hold less than 2.5%. The sequenced sample was unsorted PBMCs, obtained 7.6 years after starting antiretroviral therapy. These receptors were collected from a man aged 25-45 years with HIV.

The rearrangement uses TRBV25-1 and TRBJ2-2; tentative D call: TRBD1 (6 bases). CDR3 length: 13 residues. Germline assignment: CDR1 MGHDK and CDR2 SYGVNS. Trimming cost V 6 bases and J 2 bases, with 7 bases left between them. The CDR3 loop reads CASSRGNTGELFF. In DNA, the CDR3 is TGTGCCAGCAGCAGGGGAAACACCGGGGAGCTGTTTTTT.

This chain joins TRBV9 and TRBJ2-2, with 13 bases lining up with TRBD2. Germline assignment: CDR1 SGDLS and CDR2 YYNGEE. Germline trimming cut 3 bases from V and 2 bases from J; bases unmatched to any gene: 7. The CDR3 has 18 amino acids. The CDR3 DNA follows: TGTGCCAGCAGCGCCCGGACTAGCGGGAGTGTAAACACCGGGGAGCTGTTTTTT. This sequence encodes CASSARTSGSVNTGELFF.

The V and J genes are TRBV30 and TRBJ2-5; 13 nucleotides line up with TRBD2. This CDR3 has 16 amino acids. V dropped 0 bases and J dropped 5; count of bases not matched to a gene: 6. The germline CDR1 and CDR2 sequences are GTSNPN and SVGIG (reference sequence). In DNA, the CDR3 is TGTGCCTGGAGTGTAGGACTAGCGGGAGCGGGGGAGACCCAGTACTTC. Translation gives CAWSVGLAGAGETQYF.

V and J are TRBV25-1 and TRBJ2-2; D may be TRBD2 (6 bases). The CDR3 consists of 15 residues. Trimming left V 2 bases short and J 5 bases short, with 12 bases between. Per germline, CDR1 MGHDK and CDR2 SYGVNS. The CDR3 is CASSEAGPETGELFF. CDR3 DNA: TGTGCCAGCAGTGAAGCGGGGCCTGAGACCGGGGAGCTGTTTTTT.

The chain recombines TRBV15 with TRBJ1-5, with D perhaps matching TRBD1 (6 bases). The CDR3 has 16 residues. The V gene lost 8 bases and the J gene lost 0 bases, with 17 bases spanning the gap. Germline values: CDR1 LNHNV, CDR2 YYDKDF (reference sequence). This CDR3 is CATSSATGYSNQPQHF. The DNA for the CDR3 is TGTGCCACCTCCTCGGCGACAGGCTATAGCAATCAGCCCCAGCATTTT.

The gene calls are TRBV4-2 and TRBJ1-3; the D is unclear. The CDR3 sequence is 15 residues long. Germline V gene data show CDR1 as LGHNA and CDR2 as YNFKEQ. V dropped 0 bases and J dropped 0 bases, with 6 bases sitting between them. CDR3 amino acids: CASSQDKISGNTIYF. CDR3 sequence (DNA): TGTGCCAGCAGCCAAGATAAAATCTCTGGAAACACCATATATTTT.

The genes are TRBV4-2 and TRBJ1-5, with D unclear. Germline values: CDR1 LGHNA, CDR2 YNFKEQ. The V gene lost 3 bases and the J gene lost 6 bases, with 9 bases spanning the gap. The CDR3 is made up of 13 amino acids. The CDR3: CASSQADGQPQHF. The CDR3 region has the DNA TGTGCCAGCAGCCAGGCCGACGGTCAGCCCCAGCATTTT.

J is TRBJ2-1 and V is TRBV14, with D perhaps matching TRBD2 (6 bases). This CDR3 has 13 amino acids. V was pared by 5 bases and J by 5 bases, with 10 bases between. Germline V gene data show CDR1 as SGHDN and CDR2 as FVKESK. The CDR3 nucleotides are TGTGCCAGCAGCACGGACTACAACAATGAGCAGTTCTTC. The encoded protein is CASSTDYNNEQFF.

The rearrangement links TRBV2 to TRBJ2-6, with D maybe TRBD2 (5 bases). V was pared by 5 bases and J by 0 bases, with 20 bases between. CDR1 is SNHLY, CDR2 FYNNEI, per germline. The CDR3 runs 19 residues. CDR3 sequence reads: CASSSRGSAVSSGANVLTF. The CDR3 bases are TGTGCCAGCAGTTCCCGGGGAAGCGCAGTGTCCTCTGGGGCCAACGTCCTGACTTTC.

This chain's CDR3 is CASSQQGTGELFF. In DNA form, the CDR3 reads TGTGCCAGCAGTCAACAGGGCACCGGGGAGCTGTTTTTT. The rearrangement links TRBV6-5 to TRBJ2-2; possible D gene TRBD1, 6 bases. The length of the CDR3 is 13 residues. Germline loops: CDR1 MNHEY, CDR2 SVGAGI. Trimming shortened V by 5 bases and J by 4 bases, and 8 bases separated the two germline ends.

The chain recombines TRBV30 with TRBJ1-4; D uncertain. The CDR3 covers 12 residues. Germline CDR1 reads GTSNPN; CDR2 reads SVGIG (reference sequence). The ends were cut back, 4 bases at V and 3 bases at J, with 6 bases in the middle. This chain's CDR3 is CAWNVANEKLFF. As DNA, the CDR3 is TGTGCCTGGAATGTAGCTAATGAAAAACTGTTTTTT.

This rearrangement joins TRBV9 to TRBJ2-7; maybe TRBD2 (5 bases). Trimming took 0 bases from V and 2 from J, leaving 9 bases between them. The CDR3 consists of 14 residues. Germline V gives CDR1 SGDLS, CDR2 YYNGEE. The CDR3 is CASSVAHGTYEQYF. The CDR3 coding sequence is TGTGCCAGCAGCGTAGCGCACGGGACCTACGAGCAGTACTTC.

The rearrangement joins TRBV27 to TRBJ2-7; 9 positions match TRBD2. After removal of 5 bases from V and 3 bases from J, the junction contained 8 bases not matched to a gene. The germline V gene has CDR1 MNHEY and CDR2 SMNVEV (reference sequence). The CDR3 consists of 15 residues. This chain's CDR3 is CASSALSSGVYEQYF. The CDR3 coding sequence is TGTGCCAGCAGTGCTTTGTCTAGCGGGGTCTACGAGCAGTACTTC.

This chain joins TRBV4-1 and TRBJ2-7; D remains unclear. The germline V gene encodes CDR1 MGHRA and CDR2 YSYEKL. The CDR3 is 17 residues long. Trimming removed 4 bases from V and 6 bases from J, with 25 bases in between. CDR3 residues: CASSRQPPSRLGREQYF. DNA for the CDR3: TGCGCCAGCAGCCGGCAGCCCCCGAGTAGGTTAGGGCGCGAGCAGTACTTC.